These T cell receptor beta chains were read from a single sample in a study of T-cell memory formation after mild COVID-19. TCRdb independently ran MiXCR on the 5' RACE reads; one entry per CDR3 protein. The sample shows some 350,000 distinct CDR3 sequences, about a sixth of them seen only once. The sample comprised PBMCs or a T cell subset sorted from them (not recorded which). All receptors derive from a man in his late teens or twenties who had mild COVID-19 (a few samples of this study predate the infection). Cell type and time point are not known. The CDR3 runs from the conserved cysteine through the conserved F or W. A D gene is named only where the DNA matches it firmly. The size entry is marked missing in some rows and otherwise reads once, few, many or a size class.

CSATRDTWDYGYTF,TGCAGTGCTACCAGGGACACCTGGGACTATGGCTACACCTTC,TRBV20-1,-,-,TRBJ1-2
CASSLSGNGYTF,TGCGCCAGCAGCCTTTCAGGGAATGGCTACACCTTC,TRBV4-3,-,many,TRBJ1-2
CASSRDYGAKNIQYF,TGTGCCAGCAGCAGGGACTACGGGGCCAAAAACATTCAGTACTTC,TRBV7-2,TRBD2,medium-sized,TRBJ2-4
CASRHNGNTIYF,TGTGCCAGCAGACATAATGGAAACACCATATATTTT,TRBV6-2/TRBV6-3,-,-,TRBJ1-3
CASSVSPAVETQYF,TGTGCCAGCAGCGTCTCTCCAGCTGTGGAGACCCAGTACTTC,TRBV9,-,-,TRBJ2-5
CASSLVAGGEGYTF,TGTGCCAGCAGCTTAGTTGCAGGGGGAGAGGGCTACACCTTC,TRBV7-2,TRBD1,once,TRBJ1-2
CATGRMVGTQYF,TGTGCCACCGGACGGATGGTGGGGACCCAGTACTTC,TRBV2,-,-,TRBJ2-5
CASSLRFKGRETQYF,TGTGCCAGCAGCTTACGGTTTAAGGGCAGGGAGACCCAGTACTTC,TRBV7-8,-,few,TRBJ2-5
CAGDWQGAIAYNSPLHF,TGTGCCGGCGACTGGCAGGGGGCTATAGCCTATAATTCACCCCTCCACTTT,TRBV6-2/TRBV6-3,TRBD1,-,TRBJ1-6
CASSQDGRGREQYF,TGCGCCAGCAGCCAAGATGGACGTGGTCGTGAGCAGTACTTC,TRBV4-3,-,many,TRBJ2-7
CASSPAGDNQPQHF,TGTGCCAGCAGCCCTGCCGGGGACAATCAGCCCCAGCATTTT,TRBV7-9,-,many,TRBJ1-5
CARRGNSNQPQHF,TGTGCCAGAAGAGGAAATAGCAATCAGCCCCAGCATTTT,TRBV5-3,-,few,TRBJ1-5